The 21 T cell receptor beta chains below all came from one sample that was sequenced in a study of CD8 T cells in ankylosing spondylitis. Whole-study findings and limits: Seven to nine highly homologous variants formed a TCR beta motif that appeared characteristic of ankylosing spondylitis blood.

No antigen has been identified for these receptors. Each CDR3 protein is one row after TCRdb ran MiXCR on the 5' RACE reads. The sample lists roughly 490,000 distinct CDR3 sequences; over 4% were seen once. Sequencing was done on a sample of blood, either unsorted or a sorted T cell fraction (not recorded which). The receptors were sampled from a male donor with ankylosing spondylitis.

The rearrangement links TRBV9 to TRBJ1-5, with a tentative D call TRBD1 (6 bases). The germline CDR1 and CDR2 sequences are SGDLS and YYNGEE. V lost 7 bases to trimming and J lost 0 bases, with 8 bases between them. This CDR3 comprises 13 residues. CDR3 sequence: CASGGFSNQPQHF. In DNA form, the CDR3 reads TGTGCCAGCGGGGGCTTTAGCAATCAGCCCCAGCATTTT.

This clonotype has more than one count but fewer than ten. The chain has TRBV24-1 and TRBJ2-6; TRBD1 agrees at 7 bases. The germline CDR1 and CDR2 sequences are KGHDR and SFDVKD. After removal of 9 bases from V and 0 bases from J, the junction contained 7 bases not matched to a gene. The CDR3 loop spans 16 amino acids. CDR3 protein: CATGRSGGSGANVLTF. The CDR3 DNA reads as TGTGCCACCGGACGCTCAGGGGGCTCTGGGGCCAACGTCCTGACTTTC.

This clonotype was recorded at least ten times. The chain has TRBV7-8 and TRBJ1-1; no reliable D call. The CDR3 is 13 amino acids. Trimming cost V 2 bases and J 5 bases, with 9 bases left between them. The V gene's germline CDR1 is SGHVS and CDR2 FQNEAQ. Here the CDR3 DNA reads TGTGCCAGCAGCTTAAATTTGGAGACTGAAGCTTTCTTT. Amino acids: CASSLNLETEAFF.

This clonotype was recorded a few times. The gene calls are TRBV7-2 and TRBJ2-7; perhaps TRBD2 as D (6 bases). Germline CDR1 SGHTA, CDR2 FQGNSA. V was cut by 4 bases and J by 1 base, with 11 bases left in between. This CDR3 comprises 14 residues. In nucleotides, the CDR3 is TGTGCCAGCAGCTCGGGACTGACTTCCTACGAGCAGTACTTC. Translated: CASSSGLTSYEQYF.

There are many counts of this clonotype. The chain links TRBV5-6 to TRBJ2-2, with 13 positions matching TRBD2. The V and J ends lost 4 bases and 2 bases, in that order; junction bases with no gene match: 5. The germline gives CDR1 SGHDT, CDR2 YYEEEE. The CDR3 runs to 17 residues. CDR3 DNA sequence: TGTGCCAGCAGCCCTGGACTAGCGGGAGTAAACACCGGGGAGCTGTTTTTT. Protein sequence: CASSPGLAGVNTGELFF. Full variable domain (rest looked up from reference TRBV5-6 and TRBJ2-2): DAGVTQSPTHLIKTRGQQVTLRCSPKSGHDTVSWYQQALGQGPQFIFQYYEEEERQRGNFPDRFSGHQFPNYSSELNVNALLLGDSALYLCASSPGLAGVNTGELFFGEGSRLTVL.

This sequence joins TRBV7-8 and TRBJ1-5; D remains unclear. Trimming cost V 5 bases and J 10 bases, with 18 bases left between them. The CDR3 contains 14 residues. The germline V gene has CDR1 SGHVS and CDR2 FQNEAQ. The CDR3 loop is CASSLDDAYGPQHF. The CDR3 DNA is TGTGCCAGCAGCCTCGATGACGCGTACGGCCCCCAGCATTTT.

This clonotype has at least ten counts. The junction departs from germline at one end; a sequencing error may be responsible. The V gene is TRBV4-2, the J gene TRBJ1-1; possible D gene TRBD1, 5 bases. Per the germline V gene, CDR1 is LGHNA and CDR2 is YNFKEQ. This CDR3 comprises 16 residues. The CDR3 DNA sequence: TGTGCCAGCAGCCAAGAGGGGCCGGGGACGAACTCTGAAGCTTTCTTT. Amino acids: CASSQEGPGTNSEAFF.

In this sample, this clonotype turned up many times. V is TRBV5-1 and J is TRBJ2-3, with 7 bases matching TRBD1. V lost 5 bases, J lost 3 bases, and 0 bases stayed unmatched. Germline V gene lookup returns CDR1 SGHRS and CDR2 YFSETQ. This CDR3 is built from 12 residues. CDR3 DNA: TGCGCCAGCAGACAGGGGACAGATACGCAGTATTTT. It yields the protein CASRQGTDTQYF.

Ten or more counts support this clonotype. The J gene is TRBJ1-1, the V gene TRBV4-2; unclear D gene. The V end was cut by 0 bases, the J end by 1 base, with 6 bases between. CDR3 size: 14 residues. The germline V gene encodes CDR1 LGHNA and CDR2 YNFKEQ. The CDR3 DNA reads TGTGCCAGCAGCCAAGAAGGGCCGAACACTGAAGCTTTCTTT. Translating gives CASSQEGPNTEAFF.

This clonotype was picked up many times. This sequence joins TRBV12-3 or TRBV12-4 and TRBJ2-2; possibly TRBD2 for D (5 bases). V was clipped by 5 bases and J by 1 base, with 11 bases between them. The CDR3 totals 15 residues. Here the CDR3 DNA reads TGTGCCAGCAGTCCCCTAGGAGGGAACACCGGGGAGCTGTTTTTT. Translating it yields CASSPLGGNTGELFF.

There are many counts of this clonotype. CDR3 sequence: CATSDSRASQETQYF. CDR3 coding DNA: TGTGCCACCAGTGATTCCAGGGCGTCCCAAGAGACCCAGTACTTC. The rearrangement joins TRBV24-1 to TRBJ2-5, with D possibly being TRBD1 (5 bases). Trimming pared 2 bases from V and 1 base from J, leaving 10 bases between. This CDR3 has 15 residues. Germline CDR1 KGHDR, CDR2 SFDVKD.

This clonotype was recorded many times. This chain links TRBV20-1 with TRBJ2-5, with 8 bases aligning to TRBD2. V trimming: 6 bases; J trimming: 5 bases; junction bases outside the gene matches: 8. Per the germline V gene, CDR1 is DFQATT and CDR2 is SNEGSKA (reference sequence). This CDR3 has 13 amino acids. The CDR3 loop is CSAALAGGETQYF. CDR3 bases: TGCAGTGCAGCTCTAGCGGGTGGGGAGACCCAGTACTTC.

This rearrangement joins TRBV27 to TRBJ2-7, with TRBD1 matching 7 bases. The V gene's germline CDR1 is MNHEY and CDR2 SMNVEV (reference sequence). J gave up 3 bases and V 4 bases, and 12 bases lay outside the gene matches. The CDR3 spans 16 residues. The CDR3, as DNA: TGTGCCAGCAGTTACTCAGCCGGGACAGTCAACTACGAGCAGTACTTC. This sequence encodes CASSYSAGTVNYEQYF.

This clonotype showed up many times. The CDR3 loop reads CSASPGLYPRPDEQFF. For the CDR3, the DNA is TGCAGTGCTAGCCCAGGGTTGTACCCCCGGCCCGATGAGCAGTTCTTC. The genes are TRBV20-1 and TRBJ2-1; a weak D match, TRBD1 (5 bases). There are 16 residues in the CDR3. Trimming pared 3 bases from V and 8 bases from J, leaving 23 bases between. Germline V gene sequence: CDR1 DFQATT, CDR2 SNEGSKA (reference sequence).

This clonotype was found many times. V usage is TRBV25-1 and J usage is TRBJ2-5, with a tentative D call TRBD1 (6 bases). Germline-derived CDR1 and CDR2 are MGHDK and SYGVNS. The CDR3 runs 16 residues. Trimming stripped 2 bases from V and 1 base from J, with 14 bases between. CDR3 in amino acids: CASSERAGATQETQYF. CDR3 nucleotide sequence: TGTGCCAGCAGTGAACGGGCAGGGGCTACCCAAGAGACCCAGTACTTC.

This clonotype was seen at least ten times. The chain combines TRBV6-5 with TRBJ1-5; D possibly corresponds to TRBD1 (6 bases). The V gene lost 2 bases and the J gene lost 7 bases, with 9 bases spanning the gap. This CDR3 comprises 13 residues. Germline CDR1 and CDR2: MNHEY and SVGAGI. CDR3: CASSYNREQPQHF. For the CDR3, the DNA is TGTGCCAGCAGTTACAACAGGGAGCAGCCCCAGCATTTT.

This clonotype was detected ten times or more. The rearrangement uses TRBV6-6 and TRBJ2-7; D gene ambiguous. V shed 7 bases and J shed 5 bases, with 15 bases lying between them. The germline V gene encodes CDR1 MNHNY and CDR2 SVGAGI (reference sequence). The CDR3 runs 13 residues. CDR3 protein: CASTGILSNEQYF. CDR3 coding DNA: TGTGCCAGCACCGGTATCCTATCCAACGAGCAGTACTTC.

Many counts were recorded for this clonotype. V usage is TRBV21-1 and J usage is TRBJ1-2; TRBD1 reflects the table's D call only, with no check against the DNA. TRBV21-1 is a pseudogene segment. CDR3 length: 15 residues. The CDR3 protein is CASICEKQGVYGYTF. In DNA, the CDR3 is TGTGCCAGCATTTGCGAGAAACAGGGGGTCTATGGCTACACCTTC.

This clonotype was counted ten times or more. The chain recombines TRBV12-3 or TRBV12-4 with TRBJ2-2, with TRBD2 matching over 14 bases. J gave up 5 bases and V 5 bases, and 7 bases lay outside the gene matches. The CDR3 consists of 17 residues. In DNA form, the CDR3 reads TGTGCCAGCAGTCTCCCCGGGACTAGCGGGAGTACCGGGGAGCTGTTTTTT. Amino acid sequence: CASSLPGTSGSTGELFF.

The sample holds many counts of this clonotype. The CDR3 reads CASSPTGLAGGEQYF. The CDR3 nucleotides are TGTGCCAGCAGCCCGACGGGACTAGCGGGGGGCGAGCAGTACTTC. This sequence joins TRBV4-2 and TRBJ2-7; 15 bases align to TRBD2. The V and J ends lost 4 bases and 6 bases, in that order; junction bases with no gene match: 4. Germline-derived CDR1 and CDR2 are LGHNA and YNFKEQ. This CDR3 contains 15 residues.

This clonotype showed up just a few times. This chain uses TRBV6-5 with TRBJ1-1; TRBD1 matches at 7 bases. The CDR3 loop spans 14 amino acids. Germline trimming cut 4 bases from V and 3 bases from J; bases unmatched to any gene: 5. Germline V CDR1 and CDR2: MNHEY, SVGAGI. The CDR3 sequence is CASSLQGTDTEAFF. In nucleotides, the CDR3 is TGTGCCAGCAGTTTACAGGGGACGGACACTGAAGCTTTCTTT.